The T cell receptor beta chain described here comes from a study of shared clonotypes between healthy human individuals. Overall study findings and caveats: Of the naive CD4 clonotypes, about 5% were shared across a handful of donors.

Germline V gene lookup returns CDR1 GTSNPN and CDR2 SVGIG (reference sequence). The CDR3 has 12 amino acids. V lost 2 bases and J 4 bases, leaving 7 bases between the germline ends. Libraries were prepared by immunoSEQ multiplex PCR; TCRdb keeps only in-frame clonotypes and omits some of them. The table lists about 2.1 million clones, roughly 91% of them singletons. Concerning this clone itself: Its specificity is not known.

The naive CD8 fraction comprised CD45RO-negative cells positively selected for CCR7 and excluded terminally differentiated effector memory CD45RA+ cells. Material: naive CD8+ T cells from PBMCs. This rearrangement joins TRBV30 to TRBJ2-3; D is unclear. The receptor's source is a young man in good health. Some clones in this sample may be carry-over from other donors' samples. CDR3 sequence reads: CAWSLSSDTQYF. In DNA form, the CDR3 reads TGTGCCTGGAGTCTCTCGTCAGATACGCAGTATTTT.